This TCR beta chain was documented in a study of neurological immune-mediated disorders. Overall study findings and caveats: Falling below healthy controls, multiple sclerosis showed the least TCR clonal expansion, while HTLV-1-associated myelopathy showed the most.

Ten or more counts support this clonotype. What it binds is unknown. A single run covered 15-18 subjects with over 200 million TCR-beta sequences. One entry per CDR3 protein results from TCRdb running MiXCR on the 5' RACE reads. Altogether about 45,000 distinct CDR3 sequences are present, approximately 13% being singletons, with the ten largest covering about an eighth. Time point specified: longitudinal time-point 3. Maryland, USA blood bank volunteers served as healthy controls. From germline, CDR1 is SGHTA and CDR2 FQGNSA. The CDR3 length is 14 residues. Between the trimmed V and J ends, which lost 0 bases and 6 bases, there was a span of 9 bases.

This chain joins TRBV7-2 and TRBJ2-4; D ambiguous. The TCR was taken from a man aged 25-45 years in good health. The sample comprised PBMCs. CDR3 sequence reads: CASSLAPETNIQYF. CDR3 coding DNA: TGTGCCAGCAGCTTAGCCCCGGAAACAAACATTCAGTACTTC.